The 5 T cell receptor beta chains in this list originate from one sample, sequenced in a study of OX40 agonist ivuxolimab in advanced cancers. Data came from immunoSEQ multiplex PCR; TCRdb stores just in-frame clones and leaves some out. This sample has more than 60,000 clones, with around 94% found just once. This specimen was CD4+ or CD8+ T cells sorted from blood, taken in a trial of the OX40 agonist ivuxolimab. These receptors originate from an adult with an advanced solid tumor such as melanoma, head and neck, liver or kidney cancer.

This chain connects TRBV5-6 to TRBJ1-1, with D perhaps matching TRBD1 (5 bases). CDR3 length: 16 amino acids. V shed 2 bases and J shed 1 base, with 15 bases lying between them. CDR1 is SGHDT and CDR2 is YYEEEE in the germline V gene. The CDR3 loop reads CASSFLLPGGNTEAFF. The CDR3 region has the DNA TGTGCCAGCAGCTTCCTTCTCCCGGGGGGGAACACTGAAGCTTTCTTT.

This rearrangement joins TRBV11-3 to TRBJ2-7, with 10 bases aligning to TRBD2. This CDR3 region has 13 residues. In germline, CDR1 is SGHNT, CDR2 YENEEA. V dropped 3 bases and J dropped 6; count of bases not matched to a gene: 2. The CDR3 sequence is CASSFLAGAEQYF. The DNA of the CDR3 is TGTGCCAGCAGCTTTCTAGCGGGGGCCGAGCAGTACTTC.

This clone was found once. This sequence joins TRBV4-2 and TRBJ2-5, with 12 nucleotides matching TRBD2. V lost 0 bases to trimming and J lost 2 bases; unmatched junction nucleotides: 4. This CDR3 has 17 amino acids. Germline V gene data show CDR1 as LGHNA and CDR2 as YNFKEQ. DNA of the CDR3: TGTGCCAGCAGCCAAGAAACGACTAGCGGGAGTCAAGAGACCCAGTACTTC. Its protein product is CASSQETTSGSQETQYF.

The chain links TRBV2 to TRBJ2-7; D may correspond to TRBD1 or TRBD2 (6 bases each). The CDR3 spans 15 residues. The V end lost 6 bases, the J end lost 4 bases, and 19 bases lay between the germline ends. CDR1 and CDR2 (germline): SNHLY, FYNNEI. Here the CDR3 DNA reads TGTGCCAGCAGATTACAGGGAGGCTCTACTTACGAGCAGTACTTC. Protein sequence: CASRLQGGSTYEQYF.

The V gene is TRBV9, the J gene TRBJ2-3; the match to TRBD2 covers 8 bases. Per germline, CDR1 SGDLS and CDR2 YYNGEE. Unmatched junction bases numbered 7, after V lost 2 bases and J lost 2 bases. The CDR3 loop spans 16 amino acids. DNA of the CDR3: TGTGCCAGCAGCGTCTACGGGGGGGAAGTCACAGATACGCAGTATTTT. Protein: CASSVYGGEVTDTQYF.